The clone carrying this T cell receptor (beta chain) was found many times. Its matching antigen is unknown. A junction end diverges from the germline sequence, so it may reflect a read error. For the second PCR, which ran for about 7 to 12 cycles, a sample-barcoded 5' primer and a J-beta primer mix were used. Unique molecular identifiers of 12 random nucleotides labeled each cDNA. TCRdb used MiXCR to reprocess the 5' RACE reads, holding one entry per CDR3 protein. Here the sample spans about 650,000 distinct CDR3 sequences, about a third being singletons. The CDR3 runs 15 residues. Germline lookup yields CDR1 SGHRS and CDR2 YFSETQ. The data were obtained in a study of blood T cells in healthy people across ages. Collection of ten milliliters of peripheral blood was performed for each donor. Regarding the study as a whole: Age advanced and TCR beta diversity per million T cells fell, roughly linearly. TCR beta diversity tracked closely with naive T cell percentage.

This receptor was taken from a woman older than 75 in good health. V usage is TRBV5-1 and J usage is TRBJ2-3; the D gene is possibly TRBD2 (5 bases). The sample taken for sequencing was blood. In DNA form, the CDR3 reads TGTGCCAGCAGCTTAGTGGGAGCTGGCACAGATACGCAGTATTTT. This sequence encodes CASSLVGAGTDTQYF.